The rows below give T cell receptor beta chains drawn from one sample of a study of T cells in Graves' hyperthyroidism and ophthalmopathy. TCRdb recomputed calls from the multiplex PCR reads with MiXCR, one row per CDR3 protein. The top ten hold over 3.5% of the sample, which has 600,000 to 700,000 distinct CDR3 sequences, over 12% seen once. The sequencing input was blood. These receptors originate from a woman aged 40-49 years with Graves' ophthalmopathy. CDR3s include the opening cysteine and the closing phenylalanine or tryptophan. Each record gives: clone size, J gene, D gene, V gene, CDR3 DNA, CDR3 protein. The D gene is left open where the match is weak. Where a row states a size, it is once, few, many or the class of an expanded clone; other rows omit it.

many TRBJ2-7 NA TRBV20-1 TGCAGTGCTAGGCGTAACTACGAGCAGTACTTC CSARRNYEQYF
many TRBJ2-7 TRBD1 TRBV28 TGTGCCAGCAGCCCACCGGGACAGGGTTATCACGAGCAGTACTTC CASSPPGQGYHEQYF
many TRBJ1-2 TRBD1 TRBV2 TGTGCCAGCAGGCAGGGGGCGTTGGACTATGGCTACACCTTC CASRQGALDYGYTF
NA TRBJ1-1 NA TRBV12-3/TRBV12-4 TGTGCCAGCAGTAGCATGGCGGGAAAAGGTGTGGGCACTGAAGCTTTCTTT CASSSMAGKGVGTEAFF
many TRBJ2-7 TRBD2 TRBV3-1 TGTGCCAGCAGCCGCGGGAGGGGCTACGAGCAGTACTTC CASSRGRGYEQYF
many TRBJ2-7 TRBD1 TRBV28 TGTGCCAGCACCAAGGACAGGGACGAGCAGTACTTC CASTKDRDEQYF
few TRBJ1-2 TRBD1 TRBV2 TGTGCCAGCAGGCAACAGGGGGGAGGGTATGGCTACACCTTC CASRQQGGGYGYTF
NA TRBJ2-4 NA TRBV3-1 TGTGCCAGCAGCCAGGGGGTGTCGAACATTCAGTACTTC CASSQGVSNIQYF
NA TRBJ2-7 TRBD1 TRBV30 TGTGCCTGGAGTAAGGGACAGAGGAGGGAGCAGTACTTC CAWSKGQRREQYF
many TRBJ2-2 NA TRBV12-3/TRBV12-4 TGTGCCAGCAGTTTAGCGCCCCGGATCCTCGGGGGCCCTGGGGAGAACACCGGGGAGCTGTTTTTT CASSLAPRILGGPGENTGELFF
NA TRBJ2-7 NA TRBV2 TGTGCCAGCTCCGTTGGGGCTACCTACGAGCAGTACTTC CASSVGATYEQYF
many TRBJ2-5 TRBD2 TRBV20-1 TGCAGTGTTACTCACCGCGGGAGGGTACAAGAGACCCAGTACTTC CSVTHRGRVQETQYF
many TRBJ1-5 NA TRBV28 TGTGCCAGCACCTTAACAGTTAGCAATCAGCCCCAGCATTTT CASTLTVSNQPQHF
many TRBJ1-5 NA TRBV28 TGTGCCAGCAGCAAGTTCCGGGAGCAGCATTTT CASSKFREQHF
many TRBJ2-7 TRBD2 TRBV11-1 TGTGCCAGCAGCCGAGGGGTAGCGGGAGGGCCCTACGAGCAGTACTTC CASSRGVAGGPYEQYF
many TRBJ2-7 TRBD2 TRBV28 TGTGCCAGCACTCCAGGGACTAGCGGCTCCTACGAGCAGTACTTC CASTPGTSGSYEQYF
few TRBJ2-5 NA TRBV2 TGTGCCAGCAGTGATGGGATGGAAGAGACCCAGTACTTC CASSDGMEETQYF
NA TRBJ1-1 TRBD1 TRBV6-1 TGTGCCACAGGGGGATGGGAAAACACTGAAGCTTTCTTT CATGGWENTEAFF
many TRBJ1-1 NA TRBV20-1 TGCAGTGCCCCCGGCGGGATGAACACTGAAGCTTTCTTT CSAPGGMNTEAFF
NA TRBJ2-7 TRBD2 TRBV20-1 TGCAGTGCCGCTGGACTAGCGGGAGGCTTGAACGAGCAGTACTTC CSAAGLAGGLNEQYF
many TRBJ2-7 NA TRBV20-1 TGCAGTGCTAGAGATAGGCATTACGAGCAGTACTTC CSARDRHYEQYF
NA TRBJ2-5 NA TRBV2 TGTGCCAGCAGTGAGCGTGGGTACGAGACCCAGTACTTC CASSERGYETQYF
many TRBJ1-1 TRBD1 TRBV28 TGTGCCAGCAGTTTCGACAGGGGTTCAGCTTTCTTT CASSFDRGSAFF
many TRBJ2-7 NA TRBV9 TGTGCCAGCAGCGGGGGGACTGAGCAGTACTTC CASSGGTEQYF
many TRBJ2-7 TRBD1 TRBV28 TGTGCCAGCAGTTTCCCGGGGACAGGGCCCCTCTACGAGCAGTACTTC CASSFPGTGPLYEQYF
NA TRBJ2-2 NA TRBV19 TGTGCCAGCCGGGCCTCAGGAGTGAACACCGGGGAGCTGTTTTTT CASRASGVNTGELFF
many TRBJ2-4 NA TRBV4-3 TGCGCCAGCAGCCAAGGACACGCAAACATTCAGTACTTC CASSQGHANIQYF
once TRBJ1-1 TRBD1 TRBV6-1 TGTGCCAGTTCTACAGGGGGAAGGAACACTGAAGCTTTCTTT CASSTGGRNTEAFF
few TRBJ2-3 NA TRBV12-3/TRBV12-4 TGTGCCAGCAGCCCAACGGTGGCGAGAAGCACAGATACGCAGTATTTT CASSPTVARSTDTQYF
many TRBJ2-7 TRBD1 TRBV19 TGTGCCAGTAGACCGGGACAGGGGGCTCACGAGCAGTACTTC CASRPGQGAHEQYF
many TRBJ1-2 NA TRBV28 TGTGCCAGCAGTTTATTCGAACTGGCGCCCGAGGCTCGGGGCTACACCTTC CASSLFELAPEARGYTF
NA TRBJ2-3 NA TRBV11-2 TGTGCCAGCAGCTGGATGGCAGATACGCGGTATTTT CASSWMADTRYF
many TRBJ1-5 TRBD1 TRBV11-2 TGTGCCAGCAGCCGTGACAGGGGAAATCAGCCCCAGCATTTT CASSRDRGNQPQHF
many TRBJ1-2 NA TRBV15 TGTGCCACCAGCTCTTTCGGCCCAAATGGCTACACCTTC CATSSFGPNGYTF